What follows are 22 T cell receptor beta chains derived from one specimen sequenced in a study of tumor and adjacent non-tumor tissue in lung cancer. The library came from three nested PCR rounds adapted from ARM-PCR protocols. TCRdb used MiXCR to reprocess the multiplex PCR reads, holding one entry per CDR3 protein. Seen here are 65,000 to 85,000 distinct CDR3 sequences, around 80% observed once, and the top ten hold under 55%. RNA was extracted from bulk tissue without any cell sorting. Distant lung tissue was collected more than 3 cm away from the tumor edge. Sequenced sample: distant non-tumor lung tissue. The origin of the receptors is a man aged 60 to 69 with non-small cell lung cancer.

This rearrangement joins TRBV11-2 to TRBJ2-7; D uncertain. Germline-derived CDR1 and CDR2 are SGHAT and FQNNGV. V was pared by 5 bases and J by 7 bases, with 15 bases between. This CDR3 is 13 amino acids long. The CDR3 DNA follows: TGTGCCAGCAGCCCCGCGACGGGTGCTGAGCAGTACTTC. Protein product: CASSPATGAEQYF.

As regards this clonotype: At one of its ends the junction is not consistent with the germline gene, which may arise from a read error. The chain joins TRBV11-2 to TRBJ2-1, with unresolved D. From germline, CDR1 is SGHAT and CDR2 FQNNGV. There are 12 residues in the CDR3. The chain's CDR3 is CASTSSYNEQFF. The CDR3 region has the DNA TGTGCCAGCACTTCTTCATACAATGAGCAGTTTTTC.

V is TRBV10-3 and J is TRBJ2-3; D is unresolved. The CDR3 loop spans 14 amino acids. Trimming stripped 11 bases from V and 2 bases from J, with 17 bases between. Germline lookup yields CDR1 ENHRY and CDR2 SYGVKD. CDR3 amino acids: CAVTPTKFTDTQYF. The CDR3 DNA reads as TGTGCCGTCACCCCGACAAAGTTCACAGATACGCAGTATTTT.

About this clonotype itself: Its ends do not fully match the called genes, so a read error is possible. This chain uses TRBV6-5 with TRBJ2-1, with D perhaps TRBD2 (6 bases). Germline CDR1 MNHEY, CDR2 SVGAGI. The CDR3 runs 13 residues. The CDR3 bases are TGTGCTAGCAGTTGGGCGGGACTCAATGAGCAGTTATTC. This sequence encodes CASSWAGLNEQLF.

In its sample, this clonotype was seen many times. The V and J genes are TRBV4-1 and TRBJ1-5; D ambiguous. Per germline, CDR1 MGHRA and CDR2 YSYEKL. V was pared by 4 bases and J by 6 bases, with 10 bases between. The CDR3 length is 13 residues. The CDR3 loop is CASSLAWGQPQHF. The CDR3 region has the DNA TGCGCCAGCAGCCTCGCATGGGGTCAGCCCCAGCATTTT.

On this clonotype: The junction shows a germline mismatch at one end, possibly a read error. This sequence joins TRBV20-1 and TRBJ1-1; tentative D call: TRBD1 (6 bases). This CDR3 is 14 amino acids long. Looked up from germline, CDR1 is DFQATT and CDR2 is SNEGSKA (reference sequence). The CDR3 region has the DNA TGCAGTGGTAGAAATCCGGGGGCAGAAACTGAAGCTTTCTTT. The encoded protein is CSGRNPGAETEAFF.

About this clonotype: A junction boundary mismatches the germline segment, possibly from a read error. This chain links TRBV4-2 with TRBJ2-7, with 7 bases that match TRBD1. The CDR3 is made up of 14 amino acids. Germline-derived CDR1 and CDR2 are LGHNA and YNFKEQ. This CDR3 is CAGSPTGSRDKQYF. The CDR3 DNA follows: TGTGCCGGCAGCCCGACAGGGAGTAGGGACAAGCAGTACTTC.

On this clonotype: The junction does not match germline at one end; this may be a read error. The chain uses TRBV5-1 and TRBJ2-1, with D perhaps TRBD1 or TRBD2 (6 bases each). CDR3 length: 15 residues. Germline V gene data show CDR1 as SGHRS and CDR2 as YFSETQ. CDR3 sequence: CASSLRGSGDNEQFF. The CDR3 DNA is TGTGCCAGCAGCCTTAGGGGGTCGGGAGACAATGAGCAGTTCTTC.

V and J are TRBV28 and TRBJ2-4; TRBD1 might be the D (5 bases). Germline loops: CDR1 MDHEN, CDR2 SYDVKM. The ends were cut back, 10 bases at V and 2 bases at J, with 18 bases in the middle. The CDR3 covers 15 residues. Here the CDR3 reads CATGGRAGSKNIQYF. DNA for the CDR3: TGTGCCACCGGCGGCAGGGCTGGTTCCAAAAACATTCAGTACTTC.

Comments on this clonotype: Sequence at one end of the junction differs from germline and may be a read error. The chain links TRBV11-1 to TRBJ2-2; possibly TRBD2 for D (5 bases). CDR1 is SGHAT, CDR2 FQDESV, per germline (reference sequence). This CDR3 has 14 amino acids. The CDR3 reads CASGYTSCTGELFF. Here the CDR3 DNA reads TGTGCCAGCGGCTATACTAGTTGCACTGGGGAGTTGTTTTTT.

This clonotype was observed at least ten times. V is TRBV4-1 and J is TRBJ2-1, with TRBD2 matching over 12 bases. V lost 4 bases, J lost 4 bases, and 2 bases stayed unmatched. The CDR3 is made up of 15 amino acids. The V gene's germline CDR1 is MGHRA and CDR2 YSYEKL. CDR3 amino acids: CASSPTSGGYNEQFF. The CDR3, as DNA: TGCGCCAGCAGCCCGACTAGCGGGGGTTACAATGAGCAGTTCTTC.

Regarding this clonotype: One end of the junction fails to match germline, which may point to a read error. The V call is TRBV10-2, the J call TRBJ2-7; D unresolved. Per germline, CDR1 WSHSY and CDR2 SAAADI. The CDR3 contains 18 residues. CDR3 sequence: CASSEWEISVKSSYGQYF. CDR3 nucleotide sequence: TGCGCCAGCAGTGAGTGGGAAATATCGGTCAAAAGCTCCTACGGGCAGTACTTC.

Remarks on this clonotype: The junction shows a germline mismatch at one end, possibly a read error. This rearrangement joins TRBV29-1 to TRBJ2-1; D is possibly TRBD2 (5 bases). CDR3 length: 13 residues. From germline, CDR1 is SQVTM and CDR2 ANQGSEA. The CDR3 region is CSAEAWENNGQFF. DNA of the CDR3: TGCAGCGCTGAAGCATGGGAGAACAATGGGCAGTTCTTC.

For this clonotype: The junction departs from germline at one end; a sequencing error may be responsible. This rearrangement joins TRBV11-2 to TRBJ1-2; D possibly corresponds to TRBD1 (5 bases). Germline V CDR1 and CDR2: SGHAT, FQNNGV. The CDR3 consists of 13 residues. The CDR3 DNA follows: TGTGCCAGCAGCTTAGGAAGAGGGGATGGCTACTCCTTC. Amino acids: CASSLGRGDGYSF.

Comment on this clonotype: One end of the junction is discordant with germline, which a read error may explain. The chain combines TRBV6-6 with TRBJ1-5; 8 nucleotides match TRBD1. The CDR3 is 13 amino acids. In germline, CDR1 is MNHNY, CDR2 SVGAGI (reference sequence). DNA of the CDR3: TGTGTCAGCAGCGACAGGGGCAGTCAACCCCAGCATTTT. Its translation: CVSSDRGSQPQHF.

Notes on this clonotype: The limits of the CDR3 on the DNA are not certain, so only TCRdb's listed CDR3 is given. The rearrangement uses TRBV5-4 and TRBJ1-1; the D call of TRBD1 is as the table states it, not checked on the DNA. Germline CDR1 is SGHNT and CDR2 is YYREEE (reference sequence). Inclusive of both ends, the CDR3 amounts to 14 amino acids. CDR3 sequence reads: CPNRWGQGNTEVFF.

For this clonotype: Germline is not matched at one junction end, which may reflect a read error. The rearrangement joins TRBV29-1 to TRBJ2-1; a possible D gene is TRBD1 (5 bases). CDR1 and CDR2 from the germline V gene are SQVTM and ANQGSEA. The CDR3 has 12 residues. CDR3 in DNA: TGCAGCGTAAATTATGCGGACAATGAGCTGTTCTTT. Protein sequence: CSVNYADNELFF.

This clonotype counts as medium-sized. The rearrangement uses TRBV29-1 and TRBJ1-2; D is uncertain. Between the trimmed V and J ends, which lost 4 bases and 2 bases, there was a span of 8 bases. The CDR3 is made up of 12 amino acids. Per the germline V gene, CDR1 is SQVTM and CDR2 is ANQGSEA. The CDR3 sequence: CSVAGGNYGYTF. The CDR3 DNA follows: TGCAGCGTTGCGGGCGGCAACTATGGCTACACCTTC.

With regard to this clonotype: Germline and junction disagree at one end, which may indicate a read error. V is TRBV28 and J is TRBJ2-7; D is unclear. CDR1 is MDHEN, CDR2 SYDVKM, per germline. The CDR3 length is 12 residues. The CDR3 reads CACSDTNYEQYF. The CDR3, as DNA: TGTGCCTGCAGTGATACAAACTACGAGCAGTACTTC.

V and J are TRBV5-5 and TRBJ1-5; possibly TRBD1 for D (6 bases). Trimming left V 0 bases short and J 1 base short, with 11 bases between. Germline V gives CDR1 SGHKS, CDR2 YYEKEE (reference sequence). The CDR3 is made up of 16 amino acids. Here the CDR3 DNA reads TGTGCCAGCAGCTTGGTAAGGGGGGACAGCAATCAGCCCCAGCATTTT. This gives the protein CASSLVRGDSNQPQHF.

As regards this clonotype: No conserved phenylalanine or tryptophan is present at the end of the CDR3, so a read error is the likely explanation. This chain links TRBV20-1 with TRBJ2-7; TRBD2 matches 14 bases. CDR3 length: 15 amino acids. CDR1 and CDR2 from the germline V gene are DFQATT and SNEGSKA (reference sequence). V was pared by 7 bases and J by 5 bases, with 10 bases of the junction left unmatched. The CDR3 DNA is TGCAGTGTTACAGGGACTAGCGGGAGATTCGACGAGCAGTACTCC. It codes for CSVTGTSGRFDEQYS.

On this clonotype itself: A much more abundant neighbour one base away suggests this may be a read error. This chain uses TRBV20-1 with TRBJ2-1, with TRBD2 matching over 9 bases. Germline V CDR1 and CDR2: DFQATT, SNEGSKA (reference sequence). V lost 4 bases to trimming and J lost 3 bases; unmatched junction nucleotides: 7. This CDR3 is built from 15 residues. CDR3 in amino acids: CSAMVSGSDYNEQFF. DNA of the CDR3: TGCAGTGCTATGGTTAGCGGGAGTGACTACAATGAGCAGTTCTTC.